The 10 T cell receptor beta chains listed next were all sequenced from one sample in a study of glioma-infiltrating T cells after dendritic cell vaccination. Libraries were prepared by immunoSEQ multiplex PCR; TCRdb keeps only in-frame clonotypes and omits some of them. Of about 94,000 clones listed, roughly 80% are singletons. Time point specified: after dendritic cell vaccination, including at tumor progression/relapse. Source: blood, taken after dendritic cell vaccination. Receptors were obtained from a human donor with glioblastoma.

The chain links TRBV7-2 to TRBJ1-5; TRBD1 aligns across 8 bases. V lost 5 bases to trimming and J lost 4 bases; unmatched junction nucleotides: 7. This CDR3 region has 15 residues. Germline V gene lookup returns CDR1 SGHTA and CDR2 FQGNSA. The CDR3 region has the DNA TGTGCCAGCAGCGAGGATGGACAGGGTAATCAGCCCCAGCATTTT. As protein: CASSEDGQGNQPQHF.

This clone has only a few counts. V is TRBV4-2 and J is TRBJ2-2; 15 bases line up with TRBD2. V shed 3 bases, J shed 6 bases, and the junction held 8 bases outside the gene matches. Germline V gives CDR1 LGHNA, CDR2 YNFKEQ. This CDR3 comprises 18 residues. CDR3 in DNA: TGTGCCAGCAGCCAGAGGACTAGCGGGGGGGAAGGGGCCGGGGAGCTGTTTTTT. It is translated as CASSQRTSGGEGAGELFF.

This rearrangement joins TRBV7-8 to TRBJ1-5, with TRBD1 as a possible D gene (5 bases). CDR1 is SGHVS and CDR2 is FQNEAQ in the germline V gene. Trimming shortened V by 10 bases and J by 0 bases, and 16 bases separated the two germline ends. The CDR3 is made up of 15 amino acids. CDR3 protein: CAIARGRDSNQPQHF. In DNA form, the CDR3 reads TGTGCCATTGCAAGGGGCAGGGATAGCAATCAGCCCCAGCATTTT.

DNA for the CDR3: TGTGCCAGCAGCGGGTCCACAGATACGCAGTATTTT. Translating it yields CASSGSTDTQYF. The chain links TRBV27 to TRBJ2-3; D gene unclear. Trimming took off 6 bases at V and 2 bases at J, with 6 bases between the two ends. Looked up from germline, CDR1 is MNHEY and CDR2 is SMNVEV (reference sequence). This CDR3 contains 12 residues.

This clone was seen once. The rearrangement joins TRBV27 to TRBJ2-5; TRBD2 is a possible D gene (6 bases). Germline V gene sequence: CDR1 MNHEY, CDR2 SMNVEV (reference sequence). V lost 5 bases and J 9 bases, leaving 19 bases between the germline ends. The CDR3 totals 14 residues. CDR3 region: CASSILGGDVAQYF. DNA of the CDR3: TGTGCCAGCAGTATCCTGGGGGGTGATGTGGCCCAGTACTTC.

The rearrangement uses TRBV5-1 and TRBJ1-1; D is uncertain. CDR3 length: 14 residues. V lost 5 bases and J lost 6, with 17 bases in between. Germline CDR1 SGHRS, CDR2 YFSETQ. The DNA for the CDR3 is TGCGCCAGCAGGGATCGACCGGGGAATTCTGAAGCTTTCTTT. This translates into CASRDRPGNSEAFF. The whole variable domain, remainder taken from reference TRBV5-1 and TRBJ1-1, is KAGVTQTPRYLIKTRGQQVTLSCSPISGHRSVSWYQQTPGQGLQFLFEYFSETQRNKGNFPGRFSGRQFSNSRSEMNVSTLELGDSALYLCASRDRPGNSEAFFGQGTRLTVV.

The chain joins TRBV19 to TRBJ1-2; perhaps TRBD1 as D (5 bases). From germline, CDR1 is LNHDA and CDR2 SQIVND (reference sequence). V was cut by 7 bases and J by 2 bases, with 20 bases left in between. The CDR3 is 16 residues long. The CDR3 region has the DNA TGTGCCAGTACCGCCCAGGGAGGGTCCCACAACTATGGCTACACCTTC. This codes for CASTAQGGSHNYGYTF.

The chain carries TRBV10-3 and TRBJ1-5, with D unclear. V lost 3 bases and J 6 bases, leaving 12 bases between the germline ends. Germline CDR1 is ENHRY and CDR2 is SYGVKD. The CDR3 loop spans 14 amino acids. CDR3 in DNA: TGTGCCATCAGTGACCTCAGAGGGAGTCAGCCCCAGCATTTT. Its translation is CAISDLRGSQPQHF.

The chain recombines TRBV6-1 with TRBJ2-7; D is ambiguous. Trimming cost V 6 bases and J 1 base, with 13 bases left between them. Germline-derived CDR1 and CDR2 are MNHNS and SASEGT. CDR3 length: 14 residues. The CDR3 spells CASRKERSSYEQYF. The CDR3 DNA reads TGTGCCAGCAGGAAGGAGAGGAGTTCCTACGAGCAGTACTTC.

The CDR3 here is CASSLRRTGRNQPQHF. In DNA form, the CDR3 reads TGTGCCAGCAGCTTACGTCGGACAGGGCGCAATCAGCCCCAGCATTTT. The gene calls are TRBV7-6 and TRBJ1-5, with 8 bases identical to TRBD1. This CDR3 region has 16 residues. V lost 2 bases, J lost 2 bases, and 5 bases stayed unmatched. Germline CDR1 is SGHVS and CDR2 is FNYEAQ.